This entry lists 21 T cell receptor beta chains sequenced from one sample in a study of beta chain features in type 1 diabetes. Findings and caveats of the study: Type 1 diabetes patients showed a moderate but significant shortening of TCRB CDR3s in all four CD4+ subsets.

Their specific antigens are unknown. All of the isolated RNA was reverse transcribed, so expressed TCRB transcripts were sequenced. The table came from immunoSEQ multiplex PCR; TCRdb's copy has only in-frame clones and leaves some out. Found here are approximately 280,000 clones, approximately 16% of them singletons; the top ten hold 0.015% to 0.017%. Input material: naive CD4+ T cells from blood. The receptors were gathered from a man younger than 30 with type 1 diabetes.

This clone was picked up a small number of times. The chain uses TRBV9 and TRBJ2-3; 7 bases align to TRBD2. This CDR3 is 17 amino acids long. The junction had 11 bases not matched to a gene; V was cut back by 0 bases and J by 4 bases. Germline values: CDR1 SGDLS, CDR2 YYNGEE. For the CDR3, the DNA is TGTGCCAGCAGCGTAGTGATCCGAGGGAGGGGAGCAGATACGCAGTATTTT. It yields the protein CASSVVIRGRGADTQYF.

CDR3 protein: CASSRVGGGGRNEQYF. The CDR3 region has the DNA TGCGCCAGCAGCCGCGTGGGAGGGGGGGGCCGGAACGAGCAGTACTTC. The chain couples TRBV4-1 to TRBJ2-7; D is possibly TRBD2 (7 bases). CDR3 length: 16 amino acids. Trimming removed 4 bases from V and 5 bases from J, with 21 bases in between. Germline V gene lookup returns CDR1 MGHRA and CDR2 YSYEKL.

The CDR3 nucleotides are TGTGCCGAATGGAGGGTCCGGGAGACCCAGTACTTC. Translated: CAEWRVRETQYF. The chain couples TRBV28 to TRBJ2-5; the D gene is possibly TRBD2 (6 bases). This CDR3 is 12 amino acids long. The V end lost 11 bases, the J end lost 5 bases, and 15 bases lay between the germline ends. Germline V gene sequence: CDR1 MDHEN, CDR2 SYDVKM. Full variable domain (rest looked up from reference TRBV28 and TRBJ2-5): DVKVTQSSRYLVKRTGEKVFLECVQDMDHENMFWYRQDPGLGLRLIYFSYDVKMKEKGDIPEGYSVSREKKERFSLILESASTNQTSMYLCAEWRVRETQYFGPGTRLLVL.

The chain links TRBV29-1 to TRBJ1-1, with a possible D match to TRBD1 (5 bases). CDR3 length: 15 residues. Per germline, CDR1 SQVTM and CDR2 ANQGSEA. Trimming removed 3 bases from V and 4 bases from J, with 18 bases in between. CDR3 sequence reads: CSVDKQGGFRTEAFF. In DNA form, the CDR3 reads TGCAGCGTTGATAAGCAGGGTGGGTTTCGCACTGAAGCTTTCTTT.

This clone has just a few counts. The rearrangement uses TRBV28 and TRBJ2-7; 9 bases map to TRBD1. Looked up from germline, CDR1 is MDHEN and CDR2 is SYDVKM. There are 15 residues in the CDR3. V was pared by 3 bases and J by 6 bases, with 9 bases of the junction left unmatched. The CDR3 region has the DNA TGTGCCAGCAGTTTGCCCCGGACAGGGGCGTCCGAGCAGTACTTC. Amino acids: CASSLPRTGASEQYF.

The chain combines TRBV4-1 with TRBJ1-1, with D tentatively TRBD1 (5 bases). The CDR3 sequence is 15 residues long. The germline V and J ends were trimmed by 1 base and 8 bases, with 17 bases remaining between them. From germline, CDR1 is MGHRA and CDR2 YSYEKL. This CDR3 is CASSQGTRDFMEAFF. Written as DNA, the CDR3 is TGCGCCAGCAGCCAAGGAACCAGGGACTTCATGGAAGCTTTCTTT.

This sequence joins TRBV19 and TRBJ2-1, with TRBD1 matching over 7 bases. Germline V gene lookup returns CDR1 LNHDA and CDR2 SQIVND (reference sequence). V lost 3 bases to trimming and J lost 9 bases; unmatched junction nucleotides: 8. This CDR3 is built from 14 residues. The CDR3: CASSMRQGFGEQFF. CDR3 nucleotides: TGTGCCAGTAGTATGAGACAGGGTTTCGGTGAGCAGTTCTTC.

CDR3 coding DNA: TGTGCCAGCAGTAGACAAAGGGGAAACTACGAGCAGTACTTC. It encodes CASSRQRGNYEQYF. The chain has TRBV25-1 and TRBJ2-7; D perhaps matches TRBD1 (5 bases). Per germline, CDR1 MGHDK and CDR2 SYGVNS. This CDR3 region has 14 residues. The V end lost 5 bases, the J end lost 3 bases, and 14 bases lay between the germline ends.

V and J are TRBV5-4 and TRBJ2-1, with 9 bases lining up with TRBD2. CDR1 SGHNT and CDR2 YYREEE come from the germline V gene (reference sequence). J lost 2 bases, V lost 3 bases, and 6 bases had no gene match. The CDR3 covers 16 residues. The chain's CDR3 is CASSSGLAATYNEQFF. DNA of the CDR3: TGTGCCAGCAGCTCGGGACTAGCCGCAACCTACAATGAGCAGTTCTTC. The full variable domain, in which reference TRBV5-4 and TRBJ2-1 provide the parts outside the CDR3, is ETGVTQSPTHLIKTRGQQVTLRCSSQSGHNTVSWYQQALGQGPQFIFQYYREEENGRGNFPPRFSGLQFPNYSSELNVNALELDDSALYLCASSSGLAATYNEQFFGPGTRLTVL.

The sample holds a few counts of this clone. J is TRBJ2-4 and V is TRBV27; TRBD2 agrees at 7 bases. This CDR3 is built from 14 residues. J was trimmed by 0 bases and V by 8 bases; bases with no gene match: 4. Germline V lookup: CDR1 MNHEY, CDR2 SMNVEV (reference sequence). The chain's CDR3 is CASAAGRAKNIQYF. The CDR3, as DNA: TGTGCCAGCGCAGCGGGACGAGCCAAAAACATTCAGTACTTC.

J is TRBJ2-7 and V is TRBV28, with D perhaps matching TRBD1 (6 bases). Trimming shortened V by 6 bases and J by 5 bases, and 14 bases separated the two germline ends. This CDR3 is 13 amino acids long. CDR1 MDHEN and CDR2 SYDVKM come from the germline V gene. DNA for the CDR3: TGTGCCAGCAGCCAACAGGGTTTCGACGAGCAGTACTTC. It specifies CASSQQGFDEQYF.

The table lists this clone with a few counts. The germline gene is not matched at one end of the junction; a read error may be the cause. In DNA form, the CDR3 reads TGCAGTGCTAGCCACCCGGGACAGAACTTCTTC. This gives the protein CSASHPGQNFF. This rearrangement joins TRBV20-1 to TRBJ2-7; TRBD1 matches 7 bases. Germline CDR1 reads DFQATT; CDR2 reads SNEGSKA (reference sequence). CDR3 size: 11 residues.

This clone was found a few times. The rearrangement joins TRBV2 to TRBJ2-7; TRBD2 agrees at 7 bases. The CDR3 sequence is 14 residues long. The ends lost 4 bases at V and 8 bases at J; junction bases unmatched: 11. Germline assignment: CDR1 SNHLY and CDR2 FYNNEI. CDR3 loop: CASSAEWAGEKQYF. The CDR3 DNA sequence: TGTGCCAGCAGTGCAGAGTGGGCGGGGGAGAAGCAGTACTTC.

V and J are TRBV6-1 and TRBJ2-3; 7 bases align to TRBD2. Germline CDR1 MNHNS, CDR2 SASEGT. This CDR3 has 15 residues. V was pared by 2 bases and J by 3 bases, with 5 bases of the junction left unmatched. Here the CDR3 DNA reads TGTGCCAGCAGTGAATATGGGGGGGGAACAGATACGCAGTATTTT. This gives the protein CASSEYGGGTDTQYF.

This clone was observed a few times. V usage is TRBV10-3 and J usage is TRBJ2-6; tentative D call: TRBD1 (5 bases). The CDR3 extends over 18 amino acids. The V gene lost 8 bases and the J gene lost 4 bases, with 24 bases spanning the gap. The germline gives CDR1 ENHRY, CDR2 SYGVKD. The CDR3 DNA sequence: TGTGCCATCCGAAAGACAGTCGGGTCTGCTTCCGGGGCCAACGTCCTGACTTTC. This sequence encodes CAIRKTVGSASGANVLTF.

This clone was seen more than once but under ten times. This chain joins TRBV27 and TRBJ1-1; D is unclear. CDR3 length equals 14 residues. Trimming cost V 3 bases and J 3 bases, with 11 bases left between them. The V gene's germline CDR1 is MNHEY and CDR2 SMNVEV (reference sequence). The CDR3 region has the DNA TGTGCCAGCAGTTTCCGAGTGGTTGACACTGAAGCTTTCTTT. Its translation is CASSFRVVDTEAFF.

This clone was counted between two and nine times. This chain joins TRBV2 and TRBJ1-3; 7 bases align to TRBD1. The CDR3 length is 14 residues. In germline, CDR1 is SNHLY, CDR2 FYNNEI. After removal of 6 bases from V and 4 bases from J, the junction contained 6 bases not matched to a gene. The CDR3 bases are TGTGCCAGCAGCTACAGGGGATCAGGAAACACCATATATTTT. This encodes CASSYRGSGNTIYF.

This clone was counted a single time. This sequence joins TRBV7-6 and TRBJ2-7; D remains unclear. V shed 5 bases and J shed 4 bases, with 9 bases lying between them. Looked up from germline, CDR1 is SGHVS and CDR2 is FNYEAQ. CDR3 length: 12 residues. CDR3 region: CASSSFPYEQYF. In nucleotides, the CDR3 is TGTGCCAGCAGCAGCTTCCCTTACGAGCAGTACTTC. Full variable domain (remainder filled in from reference TRBV7-6 and TRBJ2-7): GAGVSQSPRYKVTKRGQDVALRCDPISGHVSLYWYRQALGQGPEFLTYFNYEAQQDKSGLPNDRFSAERPEGSISTLTIQRTEQRDSAMYRCASSSFPYEQYFGPGTRLTVT.

This clone was seen a few times. This chain uses TRBV5-6 with TRBJ2-5; weak D call: TRBD2 (5 bases). The germline gives CDR1 SGHDT, CDR2 YYEEEE. This CDR3 contains 12 residues. The V gene lost 1 base and the J gene lost 5 bases, with 6 bases spanning the gap. DNA for the CDR3: TGTGCCAGCAGCTTGTGGAGGGAGACCCAGTACTTC. Protein sequence: CASSLWRETQYF.

This clone was observed a handful of times. The chain combines TRBV29-1 with TRBJ2-5; weak D call: TRBD2 (5 bases). The ends were cut back, 7 bases at V and 3 bases at J, with 15 bases in the middle. CDR3 size: 13 residues. CDR1 and CDR2 from the germline V gene are SQVTM and ANQGSEA. Here the CDR3 reads CSAHISGKETQYF. The CDR3 DNA reads TGCAGCGCTCATATAAGCGGAAAAGAGACCCAGTACTTC.

In its sample, this clone was seen a few times. The chain has TRBV29-1 and TRBJ2-3; 8 nucleotides align to TRBD2. The length of the CDR3 is 14 residues. With 4 bases clipped from V and 0 bases from J, the junction kept 3 bases outside the gene matches. CDR1 SQVTM and CDR2 ANQGSEA come from the germline V gene. CDR3 region: CSVAGTRSTDTQYF. DNA of the CDR3: TGCAGCGTTGCCGGGACTAGGAGCACAGATACGCAGTATTTT.